These T cell receptor beta chains were read from a single sample in a study of T cells in Graves' hyperthyroidism and ophthalmopathy. A single record per CDR3 protein comes from TCRdb applying MiXCR to the multiplex PCR reads. The sample lists around 620,000 distinct CDR3 sequences, roughly 16% occurring once. Sequencing was done on a sample of blood. These TCRs come from a woman aged 25-40 years with Graves' hyperthyroidism. The CDR3 runs from the conserved cysteine through the conserved F or W. The D gene is left open where the match is weak. For some rows the clone size is stated as once, few or many, or as a class when expanded; others skip it.

v_call,j_call,clone_size,d_call,cdr3_nt,cdr3_aa
TRBV12-3/TRBV12-4,TRBJ2-7,many,.,TGTGCCAGCAGTCCCAGGGACACGAGCTCCTACGAGCAGTACTTC,CASSPRDTSSYEQYF
TRBV19,TRBJ2-7,many,.,TGTGCCAGTACCCAGACCACGAGCTCCTACGAGCAGTACTTC,CASTQTTSSYEQYF
TRBV11-2,TRBJ2-5,few,.,TGTGCCAGCAGCCCCGAAGGAGGGGGGGGAGTAGAGACCCAGTACTTC,CASSPEGGGGVETQYF
TRBV12-3/TRBV12-4,TRBJ2-3,many,.,TGTGCCAGCAGCACTACTAGTTACCCAGGCACAGATACGCAGTATTTT,CASSTTSYPGTDTQYF
TRBV6-1,TRBJ2-1,.,.,TGTGCCAGCAGTGAGACCCGGGTAAAGGAGTTCTTC,CASSETRVKEFF
TRBV6-1,TRBJ2-2,few,TRBD2,TGTGCCAGCAGTTCGACGCGGGAGATAAACACCGGGGAGCTGTTTTTT,CASSSTREINTGELFF
TRBV14,TRBJ2-2,few,.,TGTGCCAGCAGCCAAAACTTGGGGAGCACCGGGGAGCTGTTTTTT,CASSQNLGSTGELFF
TRBV20-1,TRBJ2-7,few,.,TGCAGTGCTAGAGATGCCCGGAGGCAATCTTCCTACGAGCAGTACTTC,CSARDARRQSSYEQYF
TRBV20-1,TRBJ2-3,few,TRBD1,TGCAGTGCTAGGATGACAGGGTTGGATACGCAGTATTTT,CSARMTGLDTQYF
TRBV9,TRBJ1-5,.,.,TGTGCCAGCAGCGTAGATCCGGGGGAACAGCCCCAGCATTTT,CASSVDPGEQPQHF
TRBV28,TRBJ2-7,many,TRBD2,TGTGCCAGCAGCTCTGGACTAGCGGAACCCTACGAGCAGTACTTC,CASSSGLAEPYEQYF
TRBV5-1,TRBJ1-1,many,.,TGCGCCAGCAGCTGGCTCGGTCCATCGCAAGGGAACGCTTTCTTT,CASSWLGPSQGNAFF
TRBV5-1,TRBJ1-1,few,TRBD1,TGCGCCAGCAGCCCCCCGGGACAGGGGGTCTCTGAAGCTTTCTTT,CASSPPGQGVSEAFF
TRBV20-1,TRBJ1-6,few,.,TGCAGTGCTAGTGTGAGCTCCTATAATTCACCCCTCCACTTT,CSASVSSYNSPLHF
TRBV27,TRBJ2-7,many,.,TGTGCCAGCAGTTTTTCAGGGTTGGGTTCCTACGAGCAGTACTTC,CASSFSGLGSYEQYF
TRBV15,TRBJ2-1,many,.,TGTGCCACCAGCAGAGAGGCTCCCGGCGCGTTTACCAATGAGCAGTTCTTC,CATSREAPGAFTNEQFF
TRBV11-3,TRBJ1-5,many,.,TGTGCCAGCAGCTTAACTCGGGGGGCAGAAGGCAATCAGCCCCAGCATTTT,CASSLTRGAEGNQPQHF
TRBV7-3,TRBJ2-2,many,.,TGTGCCAGCAGCTTAACGTCGGACTACTCCGGGGAGCTGTTTTTT,CASSLTSDYSGELFF
TRBV30,TRBJ2-1,.,TRBD2,TGTGCCTGGAGTGTGGGGGGAGCGGGAGTAAGGTTCTTC,CAWSVGGAGVRFF
TRBV5-4,TRBJ2-7,few,TRBD2,TGTGCCAGCAGCCAACGACTAGCGGGAGTTTACGAGCAGTACTTC,CASSQRLAGVYEQYF
TRBV13,TRBJ2-1,many,.,.,CASSFGRGARFF
TRBV24-1,TRBJ1-5,few,.,TGTGCCACCAGTGACCCCGGAAAGCCCCAGCATTTT,CATSDPGKPQHF
TRBV29-1,TRBJ1-1,once,.,TGCAGCGTTGCGGGCACTGAAGCTTTCTTT,CSVAGTEAFF
TRBV20-1,TRBJ2-3,many,TRBD1,TGCAGTGCCCCAGGGGGCGCACCAGATACGCAGTATTTT,CSAPGGAPDTQYF
TRBV19,TRBJ1-1,many,.,TGTGCCAGTAGTATCCGAGCAGGGAAGGCGGCTGAAGCTTTCTTT,CASSIRAGKAAEAFF
TRBV7-2,TRBJ2-3,many,TRBD1,TGTGCCAGCAGCTTAGAAGCCCCGGGACAGGGGGCCGCAGATACGCAGTATTTT,CASSLEAPGQGAADTQYF
TRBV12-3/TRBV12-4,TRBJ2-7,.,.,TGTGCCAGCAGTCCCGTCACCAGCTCCTACGAGCAGTACTTC,CASSPVTSSYEQYF
TRBV2,TRBJ2-1,.,TRBD2,TGTGCCAGCAGACCCGGGACTAGTGATGAGCAGTTCTTC,CASRPGTSDEQFF
TRBV12-3/TRBV12-4,TRBJ2-7,many,.,TGTGCCAGCAGTGGAGGGGGGGACGAGCAGTACTTC,CASSGGGDEQYF
TRBV10-3,TRBJ2-1,.,.,TGTGCCATCAGTGAAGGCCCTAATGAGCAGTTCTTC,CAISEGPNEQFF
TRBV7-3,TRBJ2-3,.,.,TGTGCCAGCAGCTTAGAGTCATACACAGATACGCAGTATTTT,CASSLESYTDTQYF
TRBV3-1,TRBJ2-7,few,.,TGTGCCAGCAGCCAAGTACGGGCTAGCTCCGGCTACGAGCAGTACTTC,CASSQVRASSGYEQYF
TRBV18,TRBJ1-6,many,.,TGTGCCAGCTCACCACGGGGGGATAATTCACCCCTCCACTTT,CASSPRGDNSPLHF
TRBV19,TRBJ2-7,.,TRBD1,TGTGCCAGTAGTATGGGGACAGGGGATAACTACGAGCAGTACTTC,CASSMGTGDNYEQYF
TRBV6-4,TRBJ2-7,.,.,TGTGCCAGCAGGCCAGAGCACAGTCTCTACGAGCAGTACTTC,CASRPEHSLYEQYF
TRBV6-1,TRBJ2-2,few,TRBD1,TGTGCCAGCACGTTCGGGACAGGGGGGAACACCGGGGAGCTGTTTTTT,CASTFGTGGNTGELFF
TRBV20-1,TRBJ1-2,.,TRBD1,TGCAGTGCTAGAGATCTAAGGACAGGGGGCTGGTATGGCTACACCTTC,CSARDLRTGGWYGYTF
TRBV14,TRBJ2-7,.,.,TGTGCCAGCAGCCATGAACAGGGTAGCGACGAGCAGTACTTC,CASSHEQGSDEQYF
TRBV5-1,TRBJ2-5,many,.,TGCGCCAGCAGTTGGGGGACATCAGAGACCCAGTACTTC,CASSWGTSETQYF
TRBV15,TRBJ1-5,many,TRBD1,TGTGCCACCAGCTCCTGGACAGGGGGCGCTGGCCAGCATTTT,CATSSWTGGAGQHF
TRBV5-1,TRBJ2-1,many,.,TGCGCCAGCAGCTTGGCAAACAGGGAATACAATGAGCAGTTCTTC,CASSLANREYNEQFF
TRBV6-1,TRBJ2-7,many,TRBD2,TGTGCCAGCAGCCCAATAGCGGGTTCTCACTACGAGCAGTACTTC,CASSPIAGSHYEQYF
TRBV6-9,TRBJ1-5,.,TRBD1,TGTGCCAGCAGTTCAATACTGACAGGGAAGGGCAATCAGCCCCAGCATTTT,CASSSILTGKGNQPQHF
TRBV11-1,TRBJ2-5,many,.,TGTGCCAGCAGCTTAGACAGTGGGCGAGAGACCCAGTACTTC,CASSLDSGRETQYF
TRBV6-5,TRBJ2-1,many,TRBD2,TGTGCCAGCAGTTACCTGACTAGCGGGGCTTACAATGAGCAGTTCTTC,CASSYLTSGAYNEQFF
TRBV11-3,TRBJ2-7,.,TRBD1,TGTGCCAGCAGCTTAGGGGACAGGAACTACGAGCAGTACTTC,CASSLGDRNYEQYF
TRBV27,TRBJ2-5,.,.,TGTGCCAGCAGTCATCGGGGACCCGAGACCCAGTACTTC,CASSHRGPETQYF
TRBV12-3/TRBV12-4,TRBJ1-1,.,.,TGTGCCAGCAGTTTTCGTATAAAGCCAGCAAACACTGAAGCTTTCTTT,CASSFRIKPANTEAFF
TRBV5-8,TRBJ2-5,many,.,TGTGCCAGCAGCTCGCCTTTCCAAGAGACCCAGTACTTC,CASSSPFQETQYF
TRBV20-1,TRBJ2-7,many,.,TGCAGTGCACCGGTGGGCGGCCCCTACGAGCAGTACTTC,CSAPVGGPYEQYF
TRBV12-3/TRBV12-4,TRBJ1-2,.,TRBD1,TGTGCCAGCAGTTTACGGCGCCAGGGGGCCGGTGGCTACACCTTC,CASSLRRQGAGGYTF
TRBV6-6,TRBJ1-5,.,.,TGTGCCAGCAGTTACGCGGGTAATCAGCCCCAGCATTTT,CASSYAGNQPQHF